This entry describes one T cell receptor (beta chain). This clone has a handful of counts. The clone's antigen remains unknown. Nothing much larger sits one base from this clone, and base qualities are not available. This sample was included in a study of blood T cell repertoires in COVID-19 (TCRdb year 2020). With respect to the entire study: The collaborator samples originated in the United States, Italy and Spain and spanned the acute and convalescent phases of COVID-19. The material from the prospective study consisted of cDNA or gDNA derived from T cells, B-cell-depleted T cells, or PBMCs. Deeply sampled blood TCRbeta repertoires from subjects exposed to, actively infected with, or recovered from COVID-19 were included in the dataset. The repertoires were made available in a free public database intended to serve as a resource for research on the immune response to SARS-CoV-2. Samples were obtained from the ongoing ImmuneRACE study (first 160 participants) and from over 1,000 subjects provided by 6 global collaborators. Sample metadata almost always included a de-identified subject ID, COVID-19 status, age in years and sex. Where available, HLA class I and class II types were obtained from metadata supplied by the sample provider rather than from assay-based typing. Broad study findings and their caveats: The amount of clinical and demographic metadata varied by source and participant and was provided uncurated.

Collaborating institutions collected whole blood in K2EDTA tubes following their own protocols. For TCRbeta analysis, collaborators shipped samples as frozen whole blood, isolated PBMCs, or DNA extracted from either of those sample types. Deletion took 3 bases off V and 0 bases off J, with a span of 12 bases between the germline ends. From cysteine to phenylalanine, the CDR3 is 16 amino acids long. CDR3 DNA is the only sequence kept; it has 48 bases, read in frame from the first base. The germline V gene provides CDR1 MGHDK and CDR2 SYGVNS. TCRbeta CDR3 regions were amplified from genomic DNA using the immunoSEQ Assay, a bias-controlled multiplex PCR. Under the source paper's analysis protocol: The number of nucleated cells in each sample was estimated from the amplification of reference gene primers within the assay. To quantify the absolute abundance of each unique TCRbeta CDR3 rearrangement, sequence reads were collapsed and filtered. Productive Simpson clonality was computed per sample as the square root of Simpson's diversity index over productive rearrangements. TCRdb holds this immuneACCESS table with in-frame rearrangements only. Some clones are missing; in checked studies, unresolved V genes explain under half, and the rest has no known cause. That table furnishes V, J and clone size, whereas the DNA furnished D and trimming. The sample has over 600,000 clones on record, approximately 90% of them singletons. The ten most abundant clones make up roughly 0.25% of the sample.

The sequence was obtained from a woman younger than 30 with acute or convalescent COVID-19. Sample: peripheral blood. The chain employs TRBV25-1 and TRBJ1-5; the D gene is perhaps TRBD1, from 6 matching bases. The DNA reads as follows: TGTGCCAGCAGTGACGGACAGAAGTCTAGCAATCAGCCCCAGCATTTT. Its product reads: CASSDGQKSSNQPQHF.